Sequencing of this TCR beta chain was carried out in a study of shared clonotypes between healthy human individuals. Trimming stripped 5 bases from V and 0 bases from J, with 13 bases between. This CDR3 is built from 16 residues. In germline, CDR1 is SNHLY, CDR2 FYNNEI. TCRdb's table, derived via immunoSEQ multiplex PCR, lists solely in-frame clones and lacks some. The sample includes a few million clones, approximately 94% seen only once; the top ten take more than 0.12%. Sample: naive CD4+ T cells sorted from blood. Noted subset: CD45RA+ positively selected. The chain couples TRBV2 to TRBJ1-4; possible D gene TRBD1, 6 bases. The sequence was obtained from a man younger than 35 in good health. CDR3: CASSTRDIATNEKLFF. The CDR3 nucleotides read TGTGCCAGCAGTACTAGGGACATAGCAACTAATGAAAAACTGTTTTTT.